This TCR beta chain was sequenced for a study of T cells in Graves' hyperthyroidism and ophthalmopathy. Study-level results: Most clonotypes expanded in thyroid above 0.001 were likewise present in blood. Ophthalmopathy cases were set apart from stable hyperthyroidism by a 13 V-J model.

Amplified TCR beta CDR3 regions came from RNA transcripts. A set of HTBI primers served as the primers for a first-round RT-PCR of the TCR CDR3. TCRdb redid the calling of the multiplex PCR reads with MiXCR, one entry per CDR3 protein. Seen here are over 500,000 distinct CDR3 sequences, roughly 18% observed once, and the top ten hold roughly a sixth. This clonotype showed up many times. The antigen remains unidentified. Germline loops: CDR1 SGHRS, CDR2 YFSETQ. The CDR3 contains 13 residues. The V gene lost 6 bases and the J gene lost 8 bases, with 15 bases spanning the gap. Enrolled ophthalmopathy patients presented with a Clinical Activity Score of at least 3, a NOSPECS grade of at least 4, and disease duration under 3 months. PBMCs were obtained from about 10 ml fresh peripheral blood.

This clonotype originated in a woman aged 18 to 35 with Graves' ophthalmopathy. The sample comprised blood. V and J are TRBV5-1 and TRBJ2-1; D perhaps matches TRBD1 (7 bases). The chain's CDR3 is CASNQQGGHEQFF. CDR3 DNA: TGCGCCAGCAACCAGCAGGGGGGCCATGAGCAGTTCTTC.